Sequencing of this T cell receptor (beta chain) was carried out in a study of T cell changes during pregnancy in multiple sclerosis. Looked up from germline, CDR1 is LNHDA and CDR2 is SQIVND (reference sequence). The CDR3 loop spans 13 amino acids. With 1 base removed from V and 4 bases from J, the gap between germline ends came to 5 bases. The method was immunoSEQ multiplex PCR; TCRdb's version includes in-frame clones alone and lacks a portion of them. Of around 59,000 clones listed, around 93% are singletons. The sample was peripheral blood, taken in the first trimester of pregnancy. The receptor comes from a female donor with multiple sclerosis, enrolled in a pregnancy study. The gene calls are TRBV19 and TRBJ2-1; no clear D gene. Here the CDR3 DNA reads TGTGCCAGTAGTATAGCCCCGTACAATGAGCAGTTCTTC. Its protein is CASSIAPYNEQFF.